These T cell receptor beta chains were read from a single sample in a study of shared clonotypes between healthy human individuals. The method was immunoSEQ multiplex PCR; TCRdb's version includes in-frame clones alone and lacks a portion of them. The table includes about 640,000 clones, about three quarters detected once. The specimen was memory CD4+ T cells sorted from blood. The receptor source for this set is a young woman in good health. Both conserved end residues are part of each CDR3. The D gene is left open where the match is weak. Clone size is not always given. Where it is, it says once, few, many or a class for expanded clones.

CDR3nt,CDR3aa,j_gene,abundance,d_gene,v_gene
TGTGCCATCAGTGAGTTCCTATACGAGCAGTACTTC,CAISEFLYEQYF,TRBJ2-7,.,.,TRBV10-3
TGTGCCATCGGCTACGAGCAGTACTTC,CAIGYEQYF,TRBJ2-7,few,.,TRBV6-5
TGTGCCAGCCTAAAGCAGGACCGAACCTATGGCTACACCTTC,CASLKQDRTYGYTF,TRBJ1-2,.,.,TRBV28
TGTGCCAGCAGTTCCAACCGGGACAGGGTGGAGGGCTATGGCTACACCTTC,CASSSNRDRVEGYGYTF,TRBJ1-2,.,TRBD1,TRBV28
TGTGCCAGCAGCCCGGGGGTGGTAGGTGAAAAACTGTTTTTT,CASSPGVVGEKLFF,TRBJ1-4,.,.,TRBV5-4
TGTGCCAGCAGCTCGACAGGGTGGGAGCAGTACTTC,CASSSTGWEQYF,TRBJ2-7,.,TRBD1,TRBV11-2
TGTGCCAGCAGCTTCGGACAGGCTGGGGCCAACGTCCTGACTTTC,CASSFGQAGANVLTF,TRBJ2-6,few,TRBD1,TRBV7-9
TGTGCCAGCAGTGAATGGGGCCCGGGGGGGGTCTTCCCTAATCAGCCCCAGCATTTT,CASSEWGPGGVFPNQPQHF,TRBJ1-5,.,.,TRBV6-1
TGTGCCAACCGGGGAGCTGGGGTTCATGGCTACACCTTC,CANRGAGVHGYTF,TRBJ1-2,.,.,TRBV10-3
TGTGCCACCAGCAGCGGTCCGACGGCCTACTCTGGGGCCAACGTCCTGACTTTC,CATSSGPTAYSGANVLTF,TRBJ2-6,.,.,TRBV15
TGCAGCTGGACGGCGGACGGAAACACCATATATTTT,CSWTADGNTIYF,TRBJ1-3,.,.,TRBV29-1
TGTGCCAGCAGCTTAAGTCTGAGCACAGATACGCAGTATTTT,CASSLSLSTDTQYF,TRBJ2-3,.,.,TRBV7-9
TGCGCCAGCAGCCAAGGGGAAATGGGGTTTTTTAACGAGCAGTACTTC,CASSQGEMGFFNEQYF,TRBJ2-7,.,.,TRBV4-1
TGTGCCAGCAGCTCACAGGGGGCTAACACCGGGGAGCTGTTTTTT,CASSSQGANTGELFF,TRBJ2-2,.,TRBD1,TRBV7-3
TGTGCCTGGAGTGCCTTGGGACGCCTTGGCACAGATACGCAGTATTTT,CAWSALGRLGTDTQYF,TRBJ2-3,.,.,TRBV30
TGTGCCAGCAGTCCCACCACAGGGCTTAACTATGGCTACACCTTC,CASSPTTGLNYGYTF,TRBJ1-2,few,.,TRBV25-1
TGTGCCAGCAGCCCGGGACAGGCAACTAATGAAAAACTGTTTTTT,CASSPGQATNEKLFF,TRBJ1-4,few,TRBD1,TRBV16